This T cell receptor beta chain came from a study of blood T cell repertoires in COVID-19. Overall study: Material from acute and convalescent COVID-19 was sourced from the United States, Italy and Spain.

Germline V gives CDR1 MNHEY, CDR2 SMNVEV (reference sequence). V was clipped by 5 bases and J by 3 bases, with 11 bases between them. This CDR3 contains 13 residues. The protocol was immunoSEQ multiplex PCR, while the TCRdb copy is restricted to in-frame clones and leaves out a portion. The sample includes nearly 200,000 clones, roughly 90% seen only once; the top ten take 6.2%. This clonotype was sampled from a woman aged 40 to 50 who had recovered from COVID-19. The sequencing input was peripheral blood. This chain joins TRBV27 and TRBJ2-7; D may be TRBD1 (6 bases). CDR3 loop: CASSLTGFYEQYF. As DNA, the CDR3 is TGTGCCAGCAGTCTGACAGGTTTCTACGAGCAGTACTTC.